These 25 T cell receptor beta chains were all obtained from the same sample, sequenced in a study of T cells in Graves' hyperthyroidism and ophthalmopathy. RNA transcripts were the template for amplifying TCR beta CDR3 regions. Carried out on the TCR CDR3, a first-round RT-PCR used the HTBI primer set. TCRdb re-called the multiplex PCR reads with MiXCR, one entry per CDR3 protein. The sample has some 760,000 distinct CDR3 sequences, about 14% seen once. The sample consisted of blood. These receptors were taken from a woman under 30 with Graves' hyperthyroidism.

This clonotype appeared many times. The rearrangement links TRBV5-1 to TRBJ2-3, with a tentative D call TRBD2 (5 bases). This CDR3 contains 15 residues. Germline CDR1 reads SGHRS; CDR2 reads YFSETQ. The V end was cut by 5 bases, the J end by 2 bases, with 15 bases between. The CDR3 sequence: CASRVDWQLTDTQYF. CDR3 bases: TGCGCCAGCAGAGTGGACTGGCAACTCACAGATACGCAGTATTTT.

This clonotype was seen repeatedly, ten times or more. This CDR3 is CASSETGEFHEQYF. The CDR3 DNA reads as TGTGCCAGCAGTGAAACCGGAGAGTTCCACGAGCAGTACTTC. The chain employs TRBV6-1 and TRBJ2-7; D is uncertain. There are 14 residues in the CDR3. CDR1 is MNHNS and CDR2 is SASEGT in the germline V gene. V lost 2 bases, J lost 5 bases, and 13 bases lay in between.

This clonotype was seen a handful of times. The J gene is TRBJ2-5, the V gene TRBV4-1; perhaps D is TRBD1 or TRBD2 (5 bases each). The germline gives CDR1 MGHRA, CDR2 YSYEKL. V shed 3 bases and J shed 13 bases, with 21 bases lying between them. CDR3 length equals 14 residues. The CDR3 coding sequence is TGCGCCAGCAGCCAGATCGGACACCCCGAGGGCTTGTACTTC. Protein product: CASSQIGHPEGLYF.

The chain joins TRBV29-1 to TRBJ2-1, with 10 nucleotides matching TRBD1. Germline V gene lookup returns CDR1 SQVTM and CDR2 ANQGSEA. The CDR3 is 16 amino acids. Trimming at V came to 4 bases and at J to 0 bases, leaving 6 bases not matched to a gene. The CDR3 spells CSVVGDRGGSYNEQFF. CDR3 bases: TGCAGCGTTGTAGGGGACAGGGGCGGCTCCTACAATGAGCAGTTCTTC.

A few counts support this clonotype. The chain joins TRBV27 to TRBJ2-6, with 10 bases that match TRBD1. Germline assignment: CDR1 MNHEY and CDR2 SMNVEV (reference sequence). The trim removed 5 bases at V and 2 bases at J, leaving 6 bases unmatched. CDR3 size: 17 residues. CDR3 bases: TGTGCCAGCAGTGCCGGACAGGGGGAGGCTGGGGCCAACGTCCTGACTTTC. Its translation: CASSAGQGEAGANVLTF.

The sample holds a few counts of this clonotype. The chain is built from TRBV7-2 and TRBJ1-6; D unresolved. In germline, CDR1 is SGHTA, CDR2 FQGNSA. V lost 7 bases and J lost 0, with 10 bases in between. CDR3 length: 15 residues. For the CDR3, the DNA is TGTGCCAGCACCAAGCCGAGCTCCTATAATTCACCCCTCCACTTT. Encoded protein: CASTKPSSYNSPLHF.

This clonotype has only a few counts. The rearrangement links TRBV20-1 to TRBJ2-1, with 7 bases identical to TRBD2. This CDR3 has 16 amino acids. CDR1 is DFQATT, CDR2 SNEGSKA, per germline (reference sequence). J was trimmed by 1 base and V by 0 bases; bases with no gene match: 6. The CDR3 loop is CSARDVAGPSYNEQFF. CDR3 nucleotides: TGCAGTGCTAGAGACGTAGCGGGTCCGTCCTACAATGAGCAGTTCTTC.

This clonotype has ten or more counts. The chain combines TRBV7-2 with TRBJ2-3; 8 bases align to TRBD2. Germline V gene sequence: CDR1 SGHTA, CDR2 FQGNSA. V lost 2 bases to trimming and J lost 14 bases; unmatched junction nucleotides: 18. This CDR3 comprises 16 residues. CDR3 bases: TGTGCCAGCAGCTTATTCCCCGTCGGGGGGGGCTGGGTCGGGTATTTT. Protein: CASSLFPVGGGWVGYF.

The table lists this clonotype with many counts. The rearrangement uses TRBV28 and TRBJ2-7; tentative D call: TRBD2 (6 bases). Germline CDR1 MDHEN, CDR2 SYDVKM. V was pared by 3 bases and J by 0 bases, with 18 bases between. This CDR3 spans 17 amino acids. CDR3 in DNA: TGTGCCAGCAGTTTTGAACTAGCCGGGGACTTCTCCTACGAGCAGTACTTC. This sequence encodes CASSFELAGDFSYEQYF.

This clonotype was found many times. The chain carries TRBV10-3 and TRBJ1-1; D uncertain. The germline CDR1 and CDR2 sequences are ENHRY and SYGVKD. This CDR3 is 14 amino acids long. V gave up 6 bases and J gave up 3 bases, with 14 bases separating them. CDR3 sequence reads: CAIRSGPRDTEAFF. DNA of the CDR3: TGTGCCATCAGGTCCGGACCGAGGGACACTGAAGCTTTCTTT.

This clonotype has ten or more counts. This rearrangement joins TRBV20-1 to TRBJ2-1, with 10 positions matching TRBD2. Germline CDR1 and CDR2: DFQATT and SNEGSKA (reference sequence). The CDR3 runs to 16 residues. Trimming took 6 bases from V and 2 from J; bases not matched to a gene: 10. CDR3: CSASPSLAGTYNEQFF. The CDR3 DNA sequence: TGCAGTGCCTCCCCCTCACTAGCGGGGACCTACAATGAGCAGTTCTTC.

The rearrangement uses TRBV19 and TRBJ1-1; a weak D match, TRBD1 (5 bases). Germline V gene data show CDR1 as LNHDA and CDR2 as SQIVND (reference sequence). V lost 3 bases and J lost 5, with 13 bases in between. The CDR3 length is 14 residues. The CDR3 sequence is CASSIVGGKTEAFF. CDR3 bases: TGTGCCAGTAGTATTGTCGGGGGAAAAACTGAAGCTTTCTTT.

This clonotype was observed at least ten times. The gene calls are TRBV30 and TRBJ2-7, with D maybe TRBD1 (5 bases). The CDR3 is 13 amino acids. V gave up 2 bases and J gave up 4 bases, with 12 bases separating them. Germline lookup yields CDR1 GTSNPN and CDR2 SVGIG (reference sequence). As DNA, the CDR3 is TGTGCCTGGAGTAGACAGATATGGTACGAGCAGTACTTC. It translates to CAWSRQIWYEQYF.

The DNA for the CDR3 is TGTGCCAGCAGCCGACTAGCGGACAATGAGCAGTTCTTC. Translated, it gives CASSRLADNEQFF. The rearrangement uses TRBV5-6 and TRBJ2-1; the match to TRBD2 covers 9 bases. Per germline, CDR1 SGHDT and CDR2 YYEEEE. This CDR3 has 13 amino acids. Trimming cost V 4 bases and J 5 bases; bases outside gene matches: 1.

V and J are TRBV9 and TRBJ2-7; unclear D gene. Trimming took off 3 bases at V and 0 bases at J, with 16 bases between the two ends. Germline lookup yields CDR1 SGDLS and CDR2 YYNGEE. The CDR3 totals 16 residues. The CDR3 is CASSASVSESSYEQYF. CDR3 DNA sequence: TGTGCCAGCAGCGCCTCAGTATCGGAAAGCTCCTACGAGCAGTACTTC.

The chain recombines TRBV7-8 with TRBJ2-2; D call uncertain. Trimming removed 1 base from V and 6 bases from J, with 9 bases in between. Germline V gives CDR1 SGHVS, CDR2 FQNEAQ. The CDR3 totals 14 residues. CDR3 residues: CASSLELRAGELFF. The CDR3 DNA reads TGTGCCAGCAGCTTAGAGTTACGAGCCGGGGAGCTGTTTTTT.

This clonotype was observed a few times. CDR3 residues: CASSQYRDRGQNTEAFF. The CDR3 DNA is TGCGCCAGCAGCCAGTACCGGGACAGGGGGCAGAACACTGAAGCTTTCTTT. The chain is built from TRBV4-3 and TRBJ1-1, with TRBD1 identical over 12 bases. V lost 3 bases to trimming and J lost 1 base; unmatched junction nucleotides: 6. Germline V gene sequence: CDR1 LGHNA, CDR2 YSLEER. The length of the CDR3 is 17 residues.

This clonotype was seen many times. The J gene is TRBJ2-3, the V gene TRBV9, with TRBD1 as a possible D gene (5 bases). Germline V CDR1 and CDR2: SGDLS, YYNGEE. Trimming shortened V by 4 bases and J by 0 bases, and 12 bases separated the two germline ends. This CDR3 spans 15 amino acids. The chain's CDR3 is CASSNRQGSTDTQYF. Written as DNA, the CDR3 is TGTGCCAGCAGCAATCGGCAGGGCAGCACAGATACGCAGTATTTT.

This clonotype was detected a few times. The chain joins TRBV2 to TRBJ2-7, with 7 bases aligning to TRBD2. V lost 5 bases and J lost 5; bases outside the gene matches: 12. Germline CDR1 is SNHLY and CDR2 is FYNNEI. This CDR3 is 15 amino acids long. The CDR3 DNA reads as TGTGCCAGCAGTCGTAGGCGGGAGATGTCCCACGAGCAGTACTTC. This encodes CASSRRREMSHEQYF.

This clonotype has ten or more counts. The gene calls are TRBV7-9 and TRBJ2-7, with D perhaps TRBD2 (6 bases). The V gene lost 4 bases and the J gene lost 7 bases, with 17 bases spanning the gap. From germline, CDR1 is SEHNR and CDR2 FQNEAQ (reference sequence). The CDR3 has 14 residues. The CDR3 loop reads CASSSGVTRGEQYF. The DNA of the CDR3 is TGTGCCAGCAGCTCCGGTGTGACGCGGGGAGAGCAGTACTTC.

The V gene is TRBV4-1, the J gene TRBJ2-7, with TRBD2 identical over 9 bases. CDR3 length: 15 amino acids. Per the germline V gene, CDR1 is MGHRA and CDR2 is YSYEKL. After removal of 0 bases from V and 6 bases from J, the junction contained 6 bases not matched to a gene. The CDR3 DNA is TGCGCCAGCAGCCAAGATCCCGGTAGCGGGGGCGAGCAGTACTTC. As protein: CASSQDPGSGGEQYF.

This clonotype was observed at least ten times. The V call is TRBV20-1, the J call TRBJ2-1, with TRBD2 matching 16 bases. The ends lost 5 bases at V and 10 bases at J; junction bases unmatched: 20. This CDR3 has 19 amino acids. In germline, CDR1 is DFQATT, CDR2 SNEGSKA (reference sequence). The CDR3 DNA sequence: TGCAGTGCTCTCCCCGTGGGACTAGCGGGAGGGCCCGTCACGTGGGAGCAGTTCTTC. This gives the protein CSALPVGLAGGPVTWEQFF.

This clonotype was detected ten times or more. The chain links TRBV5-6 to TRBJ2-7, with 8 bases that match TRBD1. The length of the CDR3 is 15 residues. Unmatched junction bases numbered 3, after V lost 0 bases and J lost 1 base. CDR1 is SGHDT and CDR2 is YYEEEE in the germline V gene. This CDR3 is CASSLVRDRSYEQYF. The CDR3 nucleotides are TGTGCCAGCAGCTTGGTCCGGGACAGGTCCTACGAGCAGTACTTC.

CDR3 nucleotide sequence: TGTGCCAGCAGCCCCCACTGGGGCCTAGCGATCGTGGGTACAGATACGCAGTATTTT. It specifies CASSPHWGLAIVGTDTQYF. The chain has TRBV3-1 and TRBJ2-3, with TRBD2 as a possible D gene (6 bases). V dropped 4 bases and J dropped 3 bases, with 26 bases sitting between them. Germline CDR1 LGHDT, CDR2 YNNKEL (reference sequence). The CDR3 extends over 19 amino acids.

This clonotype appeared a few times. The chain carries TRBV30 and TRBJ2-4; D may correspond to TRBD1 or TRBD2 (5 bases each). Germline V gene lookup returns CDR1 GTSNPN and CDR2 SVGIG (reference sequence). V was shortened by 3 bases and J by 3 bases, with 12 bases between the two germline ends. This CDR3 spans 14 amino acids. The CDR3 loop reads CAWRNPGLKNIQYF. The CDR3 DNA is TGTGCCTGGAGAAATCCGGGGCTCAAAAACATTCAGTACTTC.